This T cell receptor (beta chain) was recorded in a study of tumor-infiltrating lymphocytes in primary liver carcinoma. Germline DNA was also extracted, with blood RNA taken from unsorted whole blood. Reverse transcription of 500 ng total RNA with a constant-region primer produced TCR beta cDNA. Employing slightly modified ARM-PCR, three nested multiplex PCR rounds were run, and these gave rise to the TCR beta libraries. The first two PCR rounds used TRBV1-TRBV30 primers with a Cbeta primer, around 10 cycles each. Each CDR3 protein gets one entry after TCRdb re-called the multiplex PCR reads with MiXCR. This sample has hundreds of thousands of distinct CDR3 sequences; 50% to 75% occur once, and the top ten carry about a sixth. Deletions cut 7 bases from V and 5 bases from J, with 16 bases between. The CDR3 is made up of 13 amino acids. The germline gives CDR1 SGHNT, CDR2 YYREEE (reference sequence).

The table lists this clonotype with a few counts. This may arise from a read error, as a much more abundant clone is one base away. The rearrangement uses TRBV5-4 and TRBJ2-7, with D possibly being TRBD2 (5 bases). The sequence came from a woman aged 25-40 years with primary liver carcinoma and hepatitis B virus infection. Sequences were obtained from peripheral blood. CDR3 protein: CASGEEGMDEQYF. CDR3 coding DNA: TGTGCCAGCGGCGAAGAGGGTATGGACGAGCAGTACTTC.